The text below deals with one T cell receptor (beta chain). Its antigen is unknown. No base-level quality is on record; no much larger clone is a single base apart. The data stem from a study of a mutant IDH1 vaccine in newly diagnosed glioma (dated by TCRdb to the early 2020s). For the study in its entirety: Vaccination started 4-6 weeks after radiotherapy alone, or was given together with temozolomide cycles in the groups whose treatment included chemotherapy. Of the 32 patients who were treated, around 62% were male and 37.5% were female, and the mean age was around 43 years. Prior to enrollment, standard therapy consisting of radiotherapy alone, temozolomide alone, or radiochemotherapy with temozolomide had been administered to patients, with the combination being received by most patients. The week-35 safety follow-up took place at visit V12, and the week-47 end of study took place at visit V13. Six visits were used for peripheral blood collection: V03 (baseline), V05, V07, V10, V12 and V13. For exploratory analyses, some 24 treated patients had longitudinal TCRB deep sequencing done wherever samples were available. The full study reports these points: No apparent relationship was observed between pseudoprogression and alterations in the top peripheral T cell clonotypes detected by TCRB sequencing. It was noted by the authors that analyses of patient blood samples could not be reproduced owing to sample limitations. PBMC samples for TCRB deep sequencing were selected based on availability. Immune responses induced by the vaccine were seen in approximately 92% of patients across multiple MHC alleles.

Preparation of the library involved the immunoSEQ multiplex PCR assay. Following the manufacturer's protocol, the hsTCRB Kit was used to amplify rearranged TCR beta chain sequences. An Illumina MiSeq was used to sequence the TCRB libraries. Concerning the study's data processing: Demultiplexing, trimming and gene mapping were performed with the kit vendor's proprietary platform. What TCRdb holds here is the immuneACCESS table cut down to in-frame rearrangements. Part of the clones is not present; checked against another copy, under half of the missing clones reflect an unresolved V gene, and the others are unexplained. Clonal size and the V and J genes are those of that table, whereas D and trimming came from the DNA. The sample profile shows around 30,000 clones; about 80% of them were found once. The biggest ten clones account for approximately 3.4% of the sample. The time point label for this specimen denotes: week 35, safety follow-up. Each vaccine dose was 300 ug of a 20-mer mutant IDH1 peptide in Montanide, given subcutaneously with topical imiquimod. Across visits V03 through V10, patients got a total of eight vaccinations, given in weeks 1, 3, 5, 7, 11, 15, 19 and 23. Donors had newly diagnosed WHO grade 3 or 4 IDH1-mutant astrocytomas with loss of nuclear ATRX. The samples were drawn from NOA16, a multicentre, single-arm, open-label phase I trial in Germany that tested a mutant IDH1 peptide vaccine in humans for the first time. The DNeasy Blood and Tissue Kit was used to extract genomic DNA from EDTA blood for TCRB sequencing.

The CDR3 contains 17 residues, cysteine and phenylalanine counted. The entry retains the CDR3 DNA only, 51 bases that are in frame from base 1. V ends up 1 base short and J 1 base short, with an unmatched junction base count of 6. CDR1 and CDR2 were assigned from the germline V gene (reference sequence) as SGHNT and YYREEE. Recombination connected TRBV5-4 to TRBJ2-3; 10 bases in the junction line up with TRBD2. The receptor comes from a man in his forties or fifties with glioma. Some clones in this sample may be carry-over from other donors' samples. Sequencing was performed on PBMCs, taken from a glioma patient whose treatment included an IDH1 peptide vaccine. The DNA reads TGTGCCAGCAGCTTGAGAACTAGCGGGGTTGGCACAGATACGCAGTATTTT. It translates as CASSLRTSGVGTDTQYF.